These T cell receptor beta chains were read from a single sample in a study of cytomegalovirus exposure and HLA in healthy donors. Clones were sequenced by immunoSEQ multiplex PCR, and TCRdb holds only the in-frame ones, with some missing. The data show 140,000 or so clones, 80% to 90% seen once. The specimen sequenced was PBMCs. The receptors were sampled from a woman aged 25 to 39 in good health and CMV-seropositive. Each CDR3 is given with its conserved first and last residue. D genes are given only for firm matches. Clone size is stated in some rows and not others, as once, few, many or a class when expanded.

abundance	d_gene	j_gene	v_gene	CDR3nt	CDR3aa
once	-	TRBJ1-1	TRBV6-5	TGTGCCAGCAATCGGGGGGTCGGCGGGGGCACTGAAGCTTTCTTT	CASNRGVGGGTEAFF
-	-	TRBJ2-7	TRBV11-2	TGTGCCAGCAGCTTAGAAAATAAGAGTCTCTACGAGCAGTACTTC	CASSLENKSLYEQYF
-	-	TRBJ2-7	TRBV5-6	TGTGCCAGCAGCTTGGTAGAGGTTGCCTACGAGCAGTACTTC	CASSLVEVAYEQYF
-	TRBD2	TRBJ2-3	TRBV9	TGTGCCAGCAGCGGAGGGGGTAGCGGGGTCGTGGGAGATACGCAGTATTTT	CASSGGGSGVVGDTQYF
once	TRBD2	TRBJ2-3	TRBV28	TGTGCCAGCACCTCTTTTGCGGGGGGCGGGGATACGCAGTATTTT	CASTSFAGGGDTQYF
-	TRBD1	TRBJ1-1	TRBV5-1	TGCGCCAGCAGCCCAACTGGACAGGGGGGGACTGAAGCTTTCTTT	CASSPTGQGGTEAFF
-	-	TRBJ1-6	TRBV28	TGTGCCAGCAGTTTGGCACCTAATTCACCCCTCCACTTT	CASSLAPNSPLHF
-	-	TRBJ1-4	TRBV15	TGTGCCACCAGCAGAGAATCTCGACAGTTCGAAAAACTGTTTTTT	CATSRESRQFEKLFF
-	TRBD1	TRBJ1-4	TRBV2	TGTGCCAGCGCCCCACTCCGGACAGGGAATGAAAAACTGTTTTTT	CASAPLRTGNEKLFF
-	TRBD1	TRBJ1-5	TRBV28	TGTGCCAGCAGTTTGGGACAGGGGCAGAATCAGCCCCAGCATTTT	CASSLGQGQNQPQHF
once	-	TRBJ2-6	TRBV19	TGTGCCAGTAGTATCAGGGGTTATGGGGCCAACGTCCTGACTTTC	CASSIRGYGANVLTF
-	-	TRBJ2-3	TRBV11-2	TGTGCCAGCAGCTTAGATTACACAGATACGCAGTATTTT	CASSLDYTDTQYF
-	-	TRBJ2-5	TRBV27	TGTGCCAGCAAACCTGAGCTAGTAGAGACCCAGTACTTC	CASKPELVETQYF
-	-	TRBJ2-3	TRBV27	TGTGCCAGCAGTACCGCACTGGGGGGGGCGACAGATACGCAGTATTTT	CASSTALGGATDTQYF
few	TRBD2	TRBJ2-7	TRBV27	TGTGCCAGCAGTCCACGGCCAGCGGGGGTCTACGAGCAGTACTTC	CASSPRPAGVYEQYF
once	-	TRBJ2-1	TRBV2	TGTGCCAGCAGTGATCTACAGGGTCGGGGATACAATGAGCAGTTCTTC	CASSDLQGRGYNEQFF
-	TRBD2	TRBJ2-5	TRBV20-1	TGCAGTGCCCGGATTAGCGGGGTGTTGTACTTC	CSARISGVLYF